This TCR beta chain was recovered during a study of T-cell memory formation after mild COVID-19. This clonotype was seen a few times. No antigen is known for it. Study findings and constraints: Largely, contracting CD4+ clones fell within CM and EM, and contracting CD8+ clones within EMRA. CD4+ bias marked clones expanding day 15 to 37, unlike balanced contracting clones.

Trimming cost V 0 bases and J 4 bases, with 12 bases left between them. CDR3 length equals 14 residues. Germline CDR1 is DFQATT and CDR2 is SNEGSKA (reference sequence). 5'RACE, which relied on constant-segment primers, yielded TCR alpha and TCR beta cDNA libraries carrying sample barcodes and UMIs. TCRdb recomputed calls from the 5' RACE reads with MiXCR, one row per CDR3 protein. This sample has roughly 89,000 distinct CDR3 sequences, with around 16% found just once. Sequenced: PBMCs or a T cell subset sorted from them (not recorded which). The chain joins TRBV20-1 to TRBJ1-1; D is undetermined. The TCR sequence derives from a man aged 18 to 30 who had mild COVID-19 (a few samples of this study predate the infection). Cell type and time point are not known. Here the CDR3 DNA reads TGCAGTGCTAGAGATCTAGCTGGAGGCACTGAAGCTTTCTTT. Amino acid sequence: CSARDLAGGTEAFF.